This T cell receptor beta chain was captured by sequencing in a study of cytomegalovirus exposure and HLA in healthy donors. The V end was cut by 3 bases, the J end by 5 bases, with 9 bases between. CDR1 and CDR2 from the germline V gene are MNHNS and SASEGT. The CDR3 sequence is 13 residues long. TCRdb's table, derived via immunoSEQ multiplex PCR, lists solely in-frame clones and lacks some. The sample has about 130,000 clones; roughly 90% are singletons. Sequencing was carried out using PBMCs. The V and J genes are TRBV6-1 and TRBJ2-3; D perhaps matches TRBD2 (6 bases). This receptor was taken from a man aged 30 to 39 in good health and CMV-seronegative. Written as DNA, the CDR3 is TGTGCCAGCAGTGATCAGGAGGGAGATACGCAGTATTTT. Protein sequence: CASSDQEGDTQYF.